These T cell receptor beta chains were read from a single sample in a study of shared clonotypes between healthy human individuals. Repertoires were generated with immunoSEQ multiplex PCR, while TCRdb's copy carries only in-frame clones and drops some. In the table there are about 2 million clones, 95% of which are singletons. Sequenced sample: naive CD4+ T cells sorted from blood. All receptors derive from a man aged 18 to 30 in good health. Both conserved end residues are part of each CDR3. D genes are given only for firm matches. A clone size is listed for some rows: how often the clone was seen (once, few, many), or a class if it is expanded.

abundance	d_gene	v_gene	j_gene	CDR3nt	CDR3aa
-	-	TRBV11-2	TRBJ2-7	TGTGCCAGCAGCTTAGTCAAGAAGGGGAACGACGAGCAGTACTTC	CASSLVKKGNDEQYF
-	TRBD1	TRBV2	TRBJ1-3	TGTGCCAGCATTAGGGGTTCGGGACAGGAAGGAAACACCATATATTTT	CASIRGSGQEGNTIYF
-	TRBD2	TRBV5-4	TRBJ2-1	TGTGCCAGCAGCATTGGAGGGACTAGAGGCAATGAGCAGTTCTTC	CASSIGGTRGNEQFF
-	-	TRBV30	TRBJ1-6	TGTGCCTGGAGTGTAGGTCATACTAATTCACCCCTCCACTTT	CAWSVGHTNSPLHF
-	TRBD1	TRBV9	TRBJ2-6	TGTGCCAGCAGCCCCCTGGGACAGCTCTCTGGGGCCAACGTCCTGACTTTC	CASSPLGQLSGANVLTF
once	TRBD1	TRBV5-4	TRBJ1-2	TGTGCCAGCAGACGGACAGGGGCCGGGAGCTACACCTTC	CASRRTGAGSYTF
-	-	TRBV30	TRBJ2-3	TGTGCCTGGAGTGTAGGACATTTCACAGATACGCAGTATTTT	CAWSVGHFTDTQYF
-	-	TRBV27	TRBJ2-2	TGTGCCAGCAGTTCAGGGGTGCTGGGGAACACCGGGGAGCTGTTTTTT	CASSSGVLGNTGELFF
-	-	TRBV2	TRBJ1-1	TGTGCCAGCATGACAGAGATGAACACTGAAGCTTTCTTT	CASMTEMNTEAFF
-	-	TRBV18	TRBJ2-1	TGTGCCAGCTCACGGGCGTGGGATGAGCAGTTCTTC	CASSRAWDEQFF
-	-	TRBV18	TRBJ2-5	TGTGCCAGCTCACCACCACGCGGGGCCCCATCCGAGACCCAGTACTTC	CASSPPRGAPSETQYF
-	-	TRBV18	TRBJ2-3	TGTGCCAGCTCGAGGACCACTAGCACAGATACGCAGTATTTT	CASSRTTSTDTQYF
-	-	TRBV6-4	TRBJ1-2	TGTGCCAGCAGTGACTCTGACGCCCCTAATGGCTACACCTTC	CASSDSDAPNGYTF
-	-	TRBV7-2	TRBJ1-2	TGTGCCAGCAGCTATTACAGGGAAGGATGGGATGGCTACACCTTC	CASSYYREGWDGYTF
-	-	TRBV9	TRBJ2-2	TGTGCCAGCAGCGCCGCGGGGAACACCGGGGAGCTGTTTTTT	CASSAAGNTGELFF
-	TRBD2	TRBV27	TRBJ2-7	TGTGCCAGCAGTTTAAGGGCTCCGGGACTACCGTACGAGCAGTACTTC	CASSLRAPGLPYEQYF
-	-	TRBV7-2	TRBJ1-5	TGTGCCAGCAGCTTCGGGGCAGGCCAGCCCCAGCATTTT	CASSFGAGQPQHF
-	-	TRBV5-1	TRBJ2-1	TGCGCCAGCAGCTTGGCCTGGCTCAGCGGGCAGTTCTTC	CASSLAWLSGQFF
-	-	TRBV11-2	TRBJ1-3	TGTGCCAGCAGCCGCACCTCTCTACAGGGAGCTGGAAACACCATATATTTT	CASSRTSLQGAGNTIYF
once	-	TRBV10-2	TRBJ1-3	TGCGCCAGCAGTGAGCAGGGCTTTGGGTCTGGAAACACCATATATTTT	CASSEQGFGSGNTIYF